This TCR beta chain was sequenced in a study of cytomegalovirus exposure and HLA in healthy donors. PCR primers comprised 60 Vbeta and 13 Jbeta primers. Assay used: immunoSEQ multiplex PCR; TCRdb lists only in-frame clones, some missing. The data hold around 150,000 clones, with around 84% observed a single time. CDR3 length: 14 residues. From germline, CDR1 is PRHDT and CDR2 FYEKMQ (reference sequence). V lost 3 bases and J lost 1, with 9 bases in between. The chain is built from TRBV13 and TRBJ1-1; D is unclear. Input material: PBMCs. The source is a woman aged 40 to 50 in good health and CMV-seronegative. The CDR3 protein is CASSFLTGNTEAFF. In DNA, the CDR3 is TGTGCCAGCAGCTTTCTGACGGGGAACACTGAAGCTTTCTTT.